This entry is about one T cell receptor beta chain. Per the original data handling: Amplification with reference gene primers provided the estimates of nucleated cell counts. Repertoires were generated with immunoSEQ multiplex PCR, while TCRdb's copy carries only in-frame clones and drops some. V and J calls and clone size are given by that table; D and trimming were obtained from the DNA. In the table there are about 210,000 clones, about 82% of which are singletons. This sample was taken from a study of blood T cell repertoires in COVID-19. Turning to the study itself: T cells, B-cell-depleted T cells, or PBMCs provided the cDNA or gDNA that served as material.

V dropped 8 bases and J dropped 4 bases, with 12 bases sitting between them. The CDR3 loop spans 13 amino acids. This receptor was identified in a woman between 65 and 79 years old with COVID-19, enrolled during active disease. Sequences were obtained from peripheral blood. J is TRBJ1-3 and V is TRBV12-3 or TRBV12-4, with unresolved D. The CDR3 region is CASGNSPGNTIYF. CDR3 nucleotides: TGTGCCAGCGGTAACTCCCCAGGAAACACCATATATTTT.